This T cell receptor beta chain was recorded in a study of T cell repertoires and Cas9 in healthy adults. The CDR3 length is 16 residues. V was trimmed by 4 bases and J by 3 bases, leaving 16 bases between them. Germline loops: CDR1 LNHDA, CDR2 SQIVND (reference sequence). On this clone itself: Its antigen is as yet unknown.

Sequenced by immunoSEQ multiplex PCR; TCRdb stores in-frame clones only, minus some. There are tens of thousands of clones in the sample; about nine tenths occur only once, and about 0.76% lies in the top ten. Points from the study as a whole: In vitro, SpCas9-reactive Tregs were reported to curb effector T cell proliferation and function.

The sequenced material came from CD4+ effector T cells (CD127+, CD25-, CD137-, CD154-) from PBMCs; culture status not recorded. The chain joins TRBV19 to TRBJ1-5; a possible D gene is TRBD1 (5 bases). The receptor's source is a human donor in good health. The CDR3 is CASSTRQWWDNQPQHF. The CDR3 DNA sequence: TGTGCCAGTAGTACCCGACAGTGGTGGGACAATCAGCCCCAGCATTTT.